The T cell receptor beta chain described here comes from a study of early stage breast cancer tumors. General study findings and limits: In most of the 16 patients, blood comparison separated tumor from normal breast.

A word on this clone: The target antigen is unknown.

The CDR3 contains 16 residues. Germline V gene sequence: CDR1 WSHSY, CDR2 SAAADI. V lost 6 bases to trimming and J lost 0 bases, with 14 bases between them. Sequencing was performed with immunoSEQ multiplex PCR; in TCRdb, only in-frame clones are kept and a portion is missing. The sample carries about 29,000 clones, approximately 84% recorded once. The genes are TRBV10-2 and TRBJ2-2; tentatively, D is TRBD2 (6 bases). This receptor was taken from a person aged 45 to 59 with breast cancer. The sample comprised blood. The CDR3 sequence: CASREGFGSNTGELFF. CDR3 in DNA: TGCGCCAGCAGGGAGGGGTTTGGGTCGAACACCGGGGAGCTGTTTTTT.